This T cell receptor (beta chain) was recorded in a study of shared clonotypes between healthy human individuals. Study at large: The plates for each donor numbered three CD4 naive, three CD4 memory, two CD8 naive and one CD8 memory. Study results and limitations: The study found lower generation probabilities in non-shared clonotypes than in those shared by all four donors. The study found about 4.6% of naive CD4 clonotypes shared across a handful of donors.

CD45RO-negative, CCR7-positively selected cells formed the naive CD8 fraction, excluding terminally differentiated effector memory CD45RA+ cells. Genomic DNA from each subset was divided evenly over several immunoSEQ plates. The method was immunoSEQ multiplex PCR; TCRdb's version includes in-frame clones alone and lacks a portion of them. The table lists about 2 million clones, approximately 95% of them singletons. Concerning this clone: Its antigen remains unidentified.

The CDR3 contains 15 residues. This rearrangement joins TRBV21-1 to TRBJ1-6; TRBD1, as called in the table, went unchecked against the DNA. TRBV21-1 is shown as a pseudogene. The receptor was isolated from a young man in good health. Source material: naive CD8+ T cells sorted from blood. The CDR3 nucleotides are TGTGCCAGCAGCCCCCGGGACAGGGGGAATTCACCCCTCCACTTT. Its translation: CASSPRDRGNSPLHF.